Sequencing of this T cell receptor beta chain was carried out in a study of regulatory T cells. Overall study results and limits: In CD3G-deficient patients, conventional CD4+ T cells were enriched for hydrophobic CDR3 residues at positions 6 and 7.

The CDR3 runs 15 residues. Germline assignment: CDR1 SGHRS and CDR2 YFSETQ. Unmatched junction bases numbered 5, after V lost 1 base and J lost 5 bases. For this clone: As yet, its antigen is unknown.

The primer mix had 52 TRBV and 13 TRBJ primers. Sequencing was performed with immunoSEQ multiplex PCR; in TCRdb, only in-frame clones are kept and a portion is missing. This table holds 25,000 to 35,000 clones, roughly 92% found once. Every patient with CD3G deficiency had evidence of autoimmunity. Patients, 2 to 39 years old, had expanded memory T-cell proportions. CD4+ T cells were divided by sorting: CD25-high CD127-low Tregs, CD25-low CD127-high conventional cells. The V and J genes are TRBV5-1 and TRBJ2-1, with 8 bases fitting TRBD2. The sequenced sample consisted of conventional CD4+ T cells sorted from blood. This TCR derives from a person aged 18 to 35 with CD3G deficiency. The CDR3 nucleotides read TGCGCCAGCAGCTTGTCGGGAGGGCCCCACAATGAGCAGTTCTTC. It is translated as CASSLSGGPHNEQFF.